The 6 T cell receptor beta chains below all came from one sample that was sequenced in a study of control samples from healthy donors and cancer patients. The protocol was immunoSEQ multiplex PCR, while the TCRdb copy is restricted to in-frame clones and leaves out a portion. The data contain 69,000 or so clones, about 94% of them singletons. Sequencing input: blood. The receptors were sampled from a woman aged 30 to 39 in good health.

The chain joins TRBV29-1 to TRBJ1-5, with 8 bases matching TRBD1. Trimming removed 4 bases from V and 2 bases from J; junction bases left unmatched: 4. There are 14 residues in the CDR3. From germline, CDR1 is SQVTM and CDR2 ANQGSEA. The CDR3 DNA follows: TGCAGCGTTGCTGTGGACAGGGGCAATCAGCCCCAGCATTTT. The encoded protein is CSVAVDRGNQPQHF.

This chain links TRBV5-1 with TRBJ1-1; D is undetermined. Trimming removed 2 bases from V and 2 bases from J, with 10 bases in between. There are 14 residues in the CDR3. Germline V lookup: CDR1 SGHRS, CDR2 YFSETQ. The DNA of the CDR3 is TGCGCCAGCAGCTTACTATGGAGCAACACTGAAGCTTTCTTT. Translated: CASSLLWSNTEAFF. The full variable domain, with the rest looked up from reference TRBV5-1 and TRBJ1-1, is KAGVTQTPRYLIKTRGQQVTLSCSPISGHRSVSWYQQTPGQGLQFLFEYFSETQRNKGNFPGRFSGRQFSNSRSEMNVSTLELGDSALYLCASSLLWSNTEAFFGQGTRLTVV.

CDR3 nucleotide sequence: TGTGCCAGCAGTTCTGGACAGGGGGGTAACTATGGCTACACCTTC. Residues: CASSSGQGGNYGYTF. V gene TRBV11-2 combines with J gene TRBJ1-2, with 10 bases lining up with TRBD1. The CDR3 has 15 residues. The J segment lost 1 base and the V segment lost 6 bases, leaving 5 bases of the junction unmatched. Germline V gene sequence: CDR1 SGHAT, CDR2 FQNNGV.

The chain is built from TRBV2 and TRBJ1-1; 9 bases line up with TRBD1. The V segment lost 6 bases and the J segment 1 base; nucleotides outside the gene matches: 6. The germline gives CDR1 SNHLY, CDR2 FYNNEI. The CDR3 contains 15 residues. CDR3 sequence (DNA): TGTGCCAGCAGCACCAAACAGGGGGCGAACACTGAAGCTTTCTTT. Translating it yields CASSTKQGANTEAFF.

The chain carries TRBV27 and TRBJ1-5; a weak D match, TRBD1 (5 bases). V lost 1 base, J lost 0 bases, and 19 bases lay in between. Germline CDR1 and CDR2: MNHEY and SMNVEV (reference sequence). The CDR3 length is 19 residues. In nucleotides, the CDR3 is TGTGCCAGCAGTTTATATCCCCCCGCCGGGGCCTATAGCAATCAGCCCCAGCATTTT. Residues: CASSLYPPAGAYSNQPQHF.

The chain recombines TRBV5-6 with TRBJ1-5; 10 nucleotides line up with TRBD1. Germline V gene data show CDR1 as SGHDT and CDR2 as YYEEEE. This CDR3 is 15 amino acids long. The trim removed 4 bases at V and 6 bases at J, leaving 7 bases unmatched. The CDR3 bases are TGTGCCAGCAGCGAGACAGGGGGCGCGGGTCAGCCCCAGCATTTT. Protein: CASSETGGAGQPQHF.